The source of this T cell receptor beta chain is a study of cytomegalovirus exposure and HLA in healthy donors (dated by TCRdb to about 2017). Notes on the research overall: In an earlier analysis of approximately 640 of the donors, 250 to 350 Gb of sequence data and 100 million or so unique TCR beta sequences from roughly 200 million T cells were reported. The study combined high-throughput TCR immunosequencing, statistical association of individual TCRs with disease status, and machine learning to predict cytomegalovirus infection status. A later analysis re-examined previously published TCR beta repertoires from 500 to 700 donors and added high-resolution HLA genotyping to investigate patterns of TCR occurrence. Every repertoire in the discovery cohort had been generated on one and the same sequencing platform. On average, around 230,000 unique TCR beta nucleotide sequences were sequenced per donor among fewer than 500 genotyped donors of the cohort, with about 19% of those sequences being non-productive. A later genetic analysis used genome-wide SNP genotypes for about 65% of the roughly 670 donors, treating that subset as a discovery cohort. The genetic ancestry cluster associated with self-reported Caucasian donors included 81% of the 398 genotyped donors. The T cell repertoires of 666 subjects were profiled by immunosequencing and related to cytomegalovirus serostatus. Alongside the repertoire data, information on donor age, sex, ethnicity and CMV serostatus was compiled. The number of typed donors differed by locus: about 620-640 for A, B, C, DRB1 and DQB1; some 500 for DQA1; approximately 600 for DPA1; and roughly 470 for DPB1. Four to six DR-DQ haplotypes were handled as single units for association and clustering, since linkage in the cohort was strong. In an earlier analysis of around 540 of the donors, high-throughput TCR beta sequencing was used to judge whether each TCR beta V gene segment behaved as functional or pseudogenic. The study was designed to test whether signatures of past pathogen exposure could be identified by cataloging public T cell receptors. About 300 gigabases of sequencing data and 80 million or so unique TCR sequences were included in an early release covering about 700 HLA-typed donors. Both class I and class II loci were covered by HLA typing, at four-digit resolution. Rather than using new phenotypic data, the later analysis identified candidate immune exposures from TCR beta sequences and from how often those sequences occurred across donors. In addition to the first cohort of approximately 670 subjects, a separate validation cohort of 130 or so different subjects was used.

Libraries were made using the immunoSEQ multiplex PCR assay. The multiplex PCR relied on a mix of 60 forward primers for TCR Vbeta segments and 13 reverse primers for TCR Jbeta segments. Amplification of the CDR3 region of rearranged TCR beta genes was performed with a multiplex PCR assay on genomic DNA. The Illumina HiSeq System was used to sequence the amplified TCR beta libraries as 87-base-pair reads. The original methods were these. Across the 670 or so repertoires, a later analysis counted 75 million to 90 million unique TCR beta chains, roughly 11 million of which were shared by at least two donors. Raw reads were error-corrected and collapsed into unique sequences with a nearest-neighbor algorithm that merged closely related sequences to remove PCR and sequencing errors. V, D and J gene segments were assigned by aligning CDR3 sequences to IMGT reference sequences. For a sequence to be retained, a match of at least six nucleotides was required to both a V gene segment and a J gene segment. A rearrangement was called productive if the CDR3 had no stop codons and remained in frame with V and J, and every other rearrangement was called non-productive. CDR3 was defined by IMGT convention, running from the second conserved V-encoded cysteine to the conserved J-encoded phenylalanine. In an earlier analysis of approximately 500 of the donors, sequences lacking an unambiguous match to a single V gene segment were excluded. In an earlier analysis of 587 of the donors, V segments were called functional above 56.7% productive rearrangements and were called segregating when the between-donor standard deviation exceeded 5%. A statistical classification framework was built for diagnosing cytomegalovirus status from the catalog of TCR beta chain sequences. In a later analysis, V and J genes were assigned by comparing TCR nucleotide sequences against IMGT/GENE-DB human TR gene sequences. A later analysis assigned CDR3 sequences and most-parsimonious VDJ recombination scenarios with the TCRdist pipeline. In a later analysis, each TCR beta chain was defined by its CDR3 amino acid sequence together with its V-gene family, and reads without a unique V-gene family were excluded. In a later analysis, nearly 600 highly shared, low-generation-probability nucleotide sequences were removed to address suspected cross-contamination and a sequencing artifact. A later analysis calculated a clonal expansion index for each public chain from normalized within-repertoire ranks of inferred template counts. A later analysis computed generation probabilities with a VDJ recombination model fitted to out-of-frame rearrangements, and checked the results against IGoR. A later analysis scored TCR-TCR, TCR-HLA and TCR-CMV co-occurrence with hypergeometric tests, applying a repertoire-size bias correction to TCR pairs. In a later analysis, false discovery rates were estimated by permuting HLA or CMV assignments 20 times. In a later analysis, co-occurring TCRs were grouped using DBSCAN, with TCRdist sequence similarity added in when clustering inside HLA-allele-positive subsets. Repertoires with fewer than 30,000 or more than 120,000 public chains were left out of co-occurrence clustering, as were five repertoires with anomalous nucleotide sharing. The immuneACCESS repertoire file appears here via TCRdb, limited to in-frame rearrangements. These files lack a portion of the clones; in checked studies, under half of the deficit traces to unresolved V genes, and the cause of the others is not known. The V and J calls and the clone size are those of that table, but D and trimming were determined from the DNA. The sample table holds about 200,000 clones, of which around 83% were seen once. The top ten hold over 5% of the sample.

Paper-wide results and their limitations: In an earlier analysis of approximately 590 of the donors, most TCR beta V segments were observed in productive rearrangements about 87% or about 30% of the time, broadly matching IMGT annotations. Correlated functional status among segregating V segments might reflect linkage disequilibrium, but an unknown experimental factor could not be ruled out. Strong co-occurrence of HLA alleles, especially DR and DQ, made assigning TCR associations to individual alleles difficult. While some public TCRs were present in many individuals, most TCR sequences turned up only very rarely across donors. Because some donors lacked HLA typing at each locus, the association tests relied only on the typed subset. The classifier was reported to diagnose cytomegalovirus status with high specificity and sensitivity in both the original and validation cohorts. A further reported finding was that TCR beta sequences accurately predicted the HLA-A and HLA-B alleles for most subjects in the first cohort. The sequencing pipeline was judged likely to have produced a cluster of highly shared sequence variants as a technical artifact. According to a later analysis, TCR association rates differed among HLA loci, with DRB1 alleles showing the most associated TCRs and HLA-C alleles showing the fewest. Presence/absence analyses assumed roughly uniform sequencing depth across donors, an assumption that may not hold. A total of around 150 TCR beta chains were listed by the study as associated with cytomegalovirus. Most CMV-associated TCR beta chains appeared to be HLA-restricted in a later analysis, and the HLA associations seemed to be driven largely by CMV exposure. In this cohort, only TCR beta chains were sequenced, and detectable features were limited by the absence of alpha or paired-chain data. At a false discovery rate of 0.05, a later analysis linked about 17,000 TCR beta sequences to specific HLA alleles. In a later analysis, HLA-associated TCR beta chains were found to be more clonally expanded and to have lower generation probabilities than equally common non-associated chains. In vitro tests confirmed that a few of the cytomegalovirus-associated TCR beta chains recognize cytomegalovirus antigens. Because counts were too low, more than 15 rarely observed V segments, including chromosome 9 orphons, were excluded from the earlier analysis of fewer than 650 of the donors. Immune exposure information for the cohort was limited to CMV serostatus. It was suggested by the authors that the approach could potentially be generalized to other disease states and immunological phenotypes. A later analysis reported that several top co-occurrence clusters appeared linked to parvovirus B19, influenza, CMV and Epstein-Barr virus. An association between a missense DCLRE1C variant and V-gene and J-gene trimming of TCR beta chains was found in a later genetic analysis and replicated in an independent cohort. According to a later genetic analysis, donors in an Asian-associated ancestry cluster had fewer N-insertions in productive TCRs than the roughly 670-donor mean.

This clone was recorded a few times. There is no known antigen for this receptor. No base quality information exists; no much larger clone differs at one position. The cohort consisted of hundreds of healthy bone marrow donors. Cohort members were all nominally healthy when sampled, although unrecorded immune exposures were likely present. The donor was CMV seropositive and was included in the group of approximately 300 seropositive cohort members. A peripheral blood sample was collected from each donor, and TCR beta sequencing was performed on peripheral blood mononuclear cells. Genomic DNA extraction from the blood cell samples was performed with the Qiagen DNeasy Blood Extraction Kit. Material: PBMCs. This receptor was obtained from a woman in her 50s in good health and CMV-seropositive.

The DNA reads as follows: TGTGCCAGTAGGAAGAGGGCAGACGGTCAGCCCCAGCATTTT. Protein translation: CASRKRADGQPQHF. The chain couples TRBV6-1 to TRBJ1-5; the D segment cannot be called with confidence. CDR1 and CDR2 were assigned from the germline V gene as MNHNS and SASEGT. Inclusive of the bounding cysteine and phenylalanine, the CDR3 is 14 residues long. CDR3 DNA is the only sequence kept; it has 42 bases, read in frame from the first base. The V end loses 9 bases and the J end loses 6 bases, and a stretch of 18 bases separates them.